This T cell receptor (beta chain) emerged from a study of blood T cell repertoires in COVID-19. The CDR3 extends over 15 amino acids. V lost 4 bases, J lost 0 bases, and 9 bases lay in between. The germline V gene has CDR1 SGHTA and CDR2 FQGNSA. Study processing details: Researchers report that nucleated cell counts were estimated from reference gene primer amplification. Assay used: immunoSEQ multiplex PCR; TCRdb lists only in-frame clones, some missing. V, J and clone size are those of that table, while D and trimming were read from the DNA. The sample consists of under 250,000 clones, around 84% of them appearing once.

This TCR was sampled from a woman aged 55 to 70 who had recovered from COVID-19. Source material: peripheral blood. The V gene is TRBV7-2, the J gene TRBJ2-2, with D maybe TRBD2 (5 bases). This chain's CDR3 is CASSYLASNTGELFF. CDR3 nucleotide sequence: TGTGCCAGCAGCTATCTAGCCTCGAACACCGGGGAGCTGTTTTTT. The complete variable domain, with remaining parts taken from reference TRBV7-2 and TRBJ2-2, reads GAGVSQSPSNKVTEKGKDVELRCDPISGHTALYWYRQSLGQGLEFLIYFQGNSAPDKSGLPSDRFSAERTGGSVSTLTIQRTQQEDSAVYLCASSYLASNTGELFFGEGSRLTVL.